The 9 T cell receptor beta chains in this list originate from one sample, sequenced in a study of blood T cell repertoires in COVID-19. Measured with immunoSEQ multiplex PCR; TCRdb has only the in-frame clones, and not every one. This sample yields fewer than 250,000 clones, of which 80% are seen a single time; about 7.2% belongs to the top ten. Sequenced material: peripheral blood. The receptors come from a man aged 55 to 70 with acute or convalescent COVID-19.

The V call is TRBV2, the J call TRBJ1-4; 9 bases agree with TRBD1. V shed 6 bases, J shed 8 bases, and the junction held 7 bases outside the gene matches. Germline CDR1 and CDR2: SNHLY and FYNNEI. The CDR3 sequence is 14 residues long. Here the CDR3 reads CASSYGQGIEKLFF. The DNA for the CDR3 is TGTGCCAGCAGCTATGGACAGGGGATCGAAAAACTGTTTTTT.

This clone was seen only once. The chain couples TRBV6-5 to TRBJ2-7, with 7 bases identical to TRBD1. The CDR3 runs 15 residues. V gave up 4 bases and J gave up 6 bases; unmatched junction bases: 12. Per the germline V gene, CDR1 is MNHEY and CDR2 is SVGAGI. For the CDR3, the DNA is TGTGCCAGCAGTTGGGACAGCGCAGGAACTAGCGAGCAGTACTTC. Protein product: CASSWDSAGTSEQYF.

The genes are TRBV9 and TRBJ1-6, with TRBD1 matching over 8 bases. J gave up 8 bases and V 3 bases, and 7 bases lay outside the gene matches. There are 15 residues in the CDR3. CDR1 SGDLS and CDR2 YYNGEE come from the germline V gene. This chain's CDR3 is CASSARQGPDSPLHF. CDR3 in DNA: TGTGCCAGCAGCGCCAGACAGGGGCCCGATTCACCCCTCCACTTT.

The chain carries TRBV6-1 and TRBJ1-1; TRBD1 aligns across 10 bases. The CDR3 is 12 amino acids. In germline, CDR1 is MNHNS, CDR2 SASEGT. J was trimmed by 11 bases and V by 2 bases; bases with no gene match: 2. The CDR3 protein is CASSERDRGAFF. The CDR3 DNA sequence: TGTGCCAGCAGTGAAAGGGACAGGGGCGCTTTCTTT.

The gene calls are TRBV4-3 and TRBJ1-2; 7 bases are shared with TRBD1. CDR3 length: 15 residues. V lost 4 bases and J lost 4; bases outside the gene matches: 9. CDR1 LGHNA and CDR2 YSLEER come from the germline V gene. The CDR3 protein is CASSPTGTAFYGYTF. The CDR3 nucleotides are TGCGCCAGCAGCCCGACCGGGACAGCTTTCTATGGCTACACCTTC.

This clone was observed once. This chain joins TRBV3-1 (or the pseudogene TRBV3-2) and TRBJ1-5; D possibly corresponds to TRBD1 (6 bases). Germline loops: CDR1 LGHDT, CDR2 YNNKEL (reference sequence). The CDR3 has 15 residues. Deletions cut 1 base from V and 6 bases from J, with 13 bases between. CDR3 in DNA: TGTGCCAGCAGCCAAGCGGGACATCGACGTCAGCCCCAGCATTTT. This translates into CASSQAGHRRQPQHF.

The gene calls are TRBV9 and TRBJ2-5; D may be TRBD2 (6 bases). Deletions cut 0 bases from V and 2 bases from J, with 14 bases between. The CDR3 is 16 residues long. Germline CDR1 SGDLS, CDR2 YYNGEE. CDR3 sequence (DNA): TGTGCCAGCAGCGTAGATAGCGGAGCCATTCAAGAGACCCAGTACTTC. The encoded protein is CASSVDSGAIQETQYF. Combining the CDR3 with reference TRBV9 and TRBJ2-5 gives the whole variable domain DSGVTQTPKHLITATGQRVTLRCSPRSGDLSVYWYQQSLDQGLQFLIQYYNGEERAKGNILERFSAQQFPDLHSELNLSSLELGDSALYFCASSVDSGAIQETQYFGPGTRLLVL.

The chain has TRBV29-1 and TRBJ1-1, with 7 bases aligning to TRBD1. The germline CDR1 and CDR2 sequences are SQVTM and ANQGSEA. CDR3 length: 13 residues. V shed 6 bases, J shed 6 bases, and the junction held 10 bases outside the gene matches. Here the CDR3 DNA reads TGCAGCGTGTACAGGGGCCCCGGTGCTGAAGCTTTCTTT. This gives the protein CSVYRGPGAEAFF.

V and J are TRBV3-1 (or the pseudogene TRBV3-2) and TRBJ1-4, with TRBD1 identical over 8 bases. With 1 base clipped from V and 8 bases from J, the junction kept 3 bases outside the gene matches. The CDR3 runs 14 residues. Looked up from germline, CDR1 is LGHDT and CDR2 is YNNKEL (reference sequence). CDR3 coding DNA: TGTGCCAGCAGCCAAGTTGGGACAGGCGAAAAACTGTTTTTT. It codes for CASSQVGTGEKLFF.